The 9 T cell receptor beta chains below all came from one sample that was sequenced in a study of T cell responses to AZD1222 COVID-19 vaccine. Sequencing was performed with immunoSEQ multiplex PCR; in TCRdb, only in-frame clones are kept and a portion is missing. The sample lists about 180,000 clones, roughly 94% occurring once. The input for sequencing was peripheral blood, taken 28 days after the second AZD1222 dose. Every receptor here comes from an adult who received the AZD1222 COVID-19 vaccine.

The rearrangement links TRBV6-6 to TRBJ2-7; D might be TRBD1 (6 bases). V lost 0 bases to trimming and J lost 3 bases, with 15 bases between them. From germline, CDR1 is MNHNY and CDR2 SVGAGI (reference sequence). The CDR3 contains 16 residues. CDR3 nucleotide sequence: TGTGCCAGCAGTTACTCCCTACTTCGGACAGACTACGAGCAGTACTTC. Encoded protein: CASSYSLLRTDYEQYF.

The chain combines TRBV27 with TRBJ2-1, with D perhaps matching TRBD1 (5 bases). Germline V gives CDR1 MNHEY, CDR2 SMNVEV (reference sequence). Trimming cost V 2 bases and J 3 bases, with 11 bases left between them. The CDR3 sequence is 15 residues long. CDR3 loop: CASSLTGSYYNEQFF. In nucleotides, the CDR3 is TGTGCCAGCAGTTTAACAGGCTCGTACTACAATGAGCAGTTCTTC.

CDR3 DNA: TGTGCCAGCAGCAAGGACAGGGCGAACACCGGGGAGCTGTTTTTT. Translation gives CASSKDRANTGELFF. The chain has TRBV5-4 and TRBJ2-2; TRBD1 aligns across 8 bases. This CDR3 is 15 amino acids long. Germline values: CDR1 SGHNT, CDR2 YYREEE (reference sequence). The trim removed 4 bases at V and 0 bases at J, leaving 2 bases unmatched. The whole variable domain, remainder taken from reference TRBV5-4 and TRBJ2-2, is ETGVTQSPTHLIKTRGQQVTLRCSSQSGHNTVSWYQQALGQGPQFIFQYYREEENGRGNFPPRFSGLQFPNYSSELNVNALELDDSALYLCASSKDRANTGELFFGEGSRLTVL.

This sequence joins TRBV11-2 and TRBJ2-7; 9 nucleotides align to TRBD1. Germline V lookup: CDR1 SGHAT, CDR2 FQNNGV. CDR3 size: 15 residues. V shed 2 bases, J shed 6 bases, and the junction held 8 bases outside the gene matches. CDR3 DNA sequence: TGTGCCAGCAGCTTAACAGGGGGCAGGATGGGCGAGCAGTACTTC. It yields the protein CASSLTGGRMGEQYF.

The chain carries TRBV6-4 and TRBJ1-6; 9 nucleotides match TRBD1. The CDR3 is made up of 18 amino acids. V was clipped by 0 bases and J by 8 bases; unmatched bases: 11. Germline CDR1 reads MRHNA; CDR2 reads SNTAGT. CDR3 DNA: TGTGCCAGCAGTGACTCATTAAGGTGGGACAGGGACGATTCACCCCTCCACTTT. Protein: CASSDSLRWDRDDSPLHF.

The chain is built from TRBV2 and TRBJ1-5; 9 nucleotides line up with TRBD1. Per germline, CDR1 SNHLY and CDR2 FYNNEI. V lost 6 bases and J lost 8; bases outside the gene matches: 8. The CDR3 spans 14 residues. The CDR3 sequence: CASRETGGGKPQHF. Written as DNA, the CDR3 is TGTGCCAGCAGAGAGACAGGGGGGGGAAAGCCCCAGCATTTT.

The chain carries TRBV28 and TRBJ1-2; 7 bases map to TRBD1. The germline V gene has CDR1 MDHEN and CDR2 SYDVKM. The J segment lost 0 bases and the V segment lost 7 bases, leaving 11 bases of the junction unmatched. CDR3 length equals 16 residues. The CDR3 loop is CASTTFSQGANYGYTF. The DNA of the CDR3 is TGTGCCAGCACCACCTTCAGTCAGGGGGCTAACTATGGCTACACCTTC.

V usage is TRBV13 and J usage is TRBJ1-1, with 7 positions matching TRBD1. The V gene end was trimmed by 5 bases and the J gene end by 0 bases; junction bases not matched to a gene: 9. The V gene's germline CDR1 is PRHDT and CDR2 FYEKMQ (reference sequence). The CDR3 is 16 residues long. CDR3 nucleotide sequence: TGTGCCAGCAGCCCACAGACAGGGACGATGAACACTGAAGCTTTCTTT. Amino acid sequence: CASSPQTGTMNTEAFF.

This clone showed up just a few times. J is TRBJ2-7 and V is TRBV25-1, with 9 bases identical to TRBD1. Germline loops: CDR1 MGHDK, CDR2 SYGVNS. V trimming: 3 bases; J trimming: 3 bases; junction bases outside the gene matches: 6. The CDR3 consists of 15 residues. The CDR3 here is CASSDGTGTNYEQYF. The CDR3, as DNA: TGTGCCAGCAGTGATGGGACAGGGACTAACTACGAGCAGTACTTC.